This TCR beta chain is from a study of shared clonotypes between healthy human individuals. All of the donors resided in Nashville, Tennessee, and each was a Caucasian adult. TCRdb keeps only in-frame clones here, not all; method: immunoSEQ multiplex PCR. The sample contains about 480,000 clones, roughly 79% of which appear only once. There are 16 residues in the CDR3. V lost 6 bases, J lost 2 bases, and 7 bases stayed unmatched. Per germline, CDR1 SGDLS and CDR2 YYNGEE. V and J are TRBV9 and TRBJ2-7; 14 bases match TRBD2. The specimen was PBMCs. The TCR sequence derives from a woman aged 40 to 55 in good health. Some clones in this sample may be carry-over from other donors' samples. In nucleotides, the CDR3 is TGTGCCAGCACCCCGGGACTAGCGGGAGAGGCCTACGAGCAGTACTTC. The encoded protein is CASTPGLAGEAYEQYF.